The 4 T cell receptor beta chains in this list originate from one sample, sequenced in a study of shared clonotypes between healthy human individuals. The naive CD8 subset, CD45RO-negative cells positively selected for CCR7, excluded terminally differentiated effector memory CD45RA+ cells. Using immunoSEQ multiplex PCR, the repertoire was profiled, and TCRdb retains in-frame clones only, with some absent. Among around 2,000,000 clones listed, around 96% were seen once. Sequences were obtained from naive CD8+ T cells sorted from blood. Receptor source: a man younger than 30 in good health.

The chain couples TRBV5-6 to TRBJ2-1, with TRBD2 as a possible D gene (6 bases). The CDR3 length is 13 residues. CDR1 and CDR2 from the germline V gene are SGHDT and YYEEEE. V was clipped by 2 bases and J by 8 bases, with 11 bases between them. CDR3 bases: TGTGCCAGCAGCTTCTTGGAGGGCGATGAGCAGTTCTTC. This translates into CASSFLEGDEQFF.

The gene calls are TRBV7-9 and TRBJ2-7, with a possible D match to TRBD2 (5 bases). The V and J ends lost 4 bases and 5 bases respectively, with 12 bases between them. Germline V lookup: CDR1 SEHNR, CDR2 FQNEAQ (reference sequence). This CDR3 is 13 amino acids long. CDR3 residues: CASSSPGSNEQYF. In DNA, the CDR3 is TGTGCCAGCAGCTCCCCGGGGAGCAACGAGCAGTACTTC. The full variable domain, its missing parts supplied by reference TRBV7-9 and TRBJ2-7, is DTGVSQNPRHKITKRGQNVTFRCDPISEHNRLYWYRQTLGQGPEFLTYFQNEAQLEKSRLLSDRFSAERPKGSFSTLEIQRTEQGDSAMYLCASSSPGSNEQYFGPGTRLTVT.

The chain has TRBV29-1 and TRBJ2-1; D is uncertain. This CDR3 is built from 12 residues. CDR1 SQVTM and CDR2 ANQGSEA come from the germline V gene. V was shortened by 0 bases and J by 7 bases, with 7 bases between the two germline ends. CDR3 region: CSVEDQGNEQFF. CDR3 nucleotide sequence: TGCAGCGTTGAAGATCAAGGAAATGAGCAGTTCTTC.

J is TRBJ1-5 and V is TRBV30; 9 bases align to TRBD1. Germline lookup yields CDR1 GTSNPN and CDR2 SVGIG (reference sequence). This CDR3 comprises 14 residues. The V segment lost 2 bases and the J segment 6 bases; nucleotides outside the gene matches: 5. CDR3 sequence reads: CAWSPGQGTQPQHF. The CDR3 nucleotides are TGTGCCTGGAGTCCGGGACAGGGAACTCAGCCCCAGCATTTT.